This T cell receptor beta chain derives from a study of T cells in Graves' hyperthyroidism and ophthalmopathy. This clonotype was found many times. This CDR3 comprises 15 residues. V lost 4 bases, J lost 6 bases, and 12 bases stayed unmatched. Germline lookup yields CDR1 SGHRS and CDR2 YFSETQ. Template material for amplifying TCR beta CDR3 regions consisted of RNA transcripts. Initially, a first-round RT-PCR of the TCR CDR3 employed the HTBI primer set. TCRdb ran MiXCR on the multiplex PCR reads and lists one entry per CDR3 protein. The table lists roughly 500,000 distinct CDR3 sequences, roughly 22% of them singletons. Inclusion characteristics of ophthalmopathy patients comprised a Clinical Activity Score of at least 3, a NOSPECS grade of at least 4, and duration under 3 months.

The chain is built from TRBV5-1 and TRBJ1-1; 7 bases map to TRBD1. Sequences were obtained from blood. The TCR sequence derives from a woman aged 70-85 years with Graves' ophthalmopathy. This CDR3 reads CASSPRTGQPAEAFF. The CDR3 DNA follows: TGCGCCAGCAGCCCTCGGACAGGCCAGCCAGCTGAAGCTTTCTTT. The full variable domain, completed using reference TRBV5-1 and TRBJ1-1, is KAGVTQTPRYLIKTRGQQVTLSCSPISGHRSVSWYQQTPGQGLQFLFEYFSETQRNKGNFPGRFSGRQFSNSRSEMNVSTLELGDSALYLCASSPRTGQPAEAFFGQGTRLTVV.